Described below is a single TCR beta chain sequence and its context. Its antigen is unknown. The data belong to a study of PD-1 blockade in mismatch repair-deficient tumors. Study-wide background: Patients had approximately 12 mismatch repair-deficient cancer types, all previously treated and progressing. Study-wide results and limits: After pembrolizumab, tumor-resident clones rose rapidly, then generally contracted before radiologic responses.

The trim removed 5 bases at V and 2 bases at J, leaving 5 bases unmatched. CDR3 length equals 15 residues. Germline lookup yields CDR1 SGHTA and CDR2 FQGTGA. TCRdb's copy holds only in-frame clones and misses some; the assay was immunoSEQ multiplex PCR. The sample consists of about 39,000 clones, roughly 84% of them appearing once. Mismatch repair deficiency was confirmed in all patients, by PCR or immunohistochemistry. Sequenced material: PBMCs, taken roughly 39 weeks after starting pembrolizumab. This TCR was sampled from an adult with mismatch repair-deficient cancer. The chain employs TRBV7-3 and TRBJ2-1; TRBD1 matches 8 bases. The CDR3 protein is CASSATGAPYNEQFF. The CDR3 region has the DNA TGTGCCAGCAGCGCGACAGGGGCCCCCTACAATGAGCAGTTCTTC.